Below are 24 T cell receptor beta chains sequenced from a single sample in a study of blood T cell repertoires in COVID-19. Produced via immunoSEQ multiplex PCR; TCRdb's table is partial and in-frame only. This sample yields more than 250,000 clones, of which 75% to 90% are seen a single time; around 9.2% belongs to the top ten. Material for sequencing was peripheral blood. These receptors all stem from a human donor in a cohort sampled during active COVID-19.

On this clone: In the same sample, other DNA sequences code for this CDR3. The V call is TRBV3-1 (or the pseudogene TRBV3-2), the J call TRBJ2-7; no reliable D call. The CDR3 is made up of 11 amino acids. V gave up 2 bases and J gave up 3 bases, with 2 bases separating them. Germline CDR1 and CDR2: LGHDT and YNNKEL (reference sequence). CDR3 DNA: TGTGCCAGCAGCCAACTCTACGAGCAGTACTTC. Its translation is CASSQLYEQYF.

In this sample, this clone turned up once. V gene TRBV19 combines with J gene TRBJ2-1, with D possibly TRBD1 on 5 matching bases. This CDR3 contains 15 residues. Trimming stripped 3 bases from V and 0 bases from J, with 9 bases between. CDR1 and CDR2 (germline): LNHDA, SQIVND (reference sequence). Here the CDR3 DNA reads TGTGCCAGTAGTATCGTGGGGCACTCCTACAATGAGCAGTTCTTC. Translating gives CASSIVGHSYNEQFF. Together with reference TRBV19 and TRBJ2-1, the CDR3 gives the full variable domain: DGGITQSPKYLFRKEGQNVTLSCEQNLNHDAMYWYRQDPGQGLRLIYYSQIVNDFQKGDIAEGYSVSREKKESFPLTVTSAQKNPTAFYLCASSIVGHSYNEQFFGPGTRLTVL.

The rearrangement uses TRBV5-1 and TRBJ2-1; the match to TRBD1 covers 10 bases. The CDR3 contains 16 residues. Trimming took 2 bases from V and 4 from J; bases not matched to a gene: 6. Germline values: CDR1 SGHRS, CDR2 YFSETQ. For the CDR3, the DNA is TGCGCCAGCAGCTTAACTCGACAGGGGGCGTACAATGAGCAGTTCTTC. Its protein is CASSLTRQGAYNEQFF.

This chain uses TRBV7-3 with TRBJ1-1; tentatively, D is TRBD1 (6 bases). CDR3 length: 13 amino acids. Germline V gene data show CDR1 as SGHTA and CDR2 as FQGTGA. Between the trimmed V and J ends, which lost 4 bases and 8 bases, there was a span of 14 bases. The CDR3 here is CASSYRQQGEAFF. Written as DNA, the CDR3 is TGTGCCAGCAGCTACAGACAACAGGGAGAAGCTTTCTTT. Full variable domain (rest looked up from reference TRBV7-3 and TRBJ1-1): GAGVSQTPSNKVTEKGKYVELRCDPISGHTALYWYRQSLGQGPEFLIYFQGTGAADDSGLPNDRFFAVRPEGSVSTLKIQRTERGDSAVYLCASSYRQQGEAFFGQGTRLTVV.

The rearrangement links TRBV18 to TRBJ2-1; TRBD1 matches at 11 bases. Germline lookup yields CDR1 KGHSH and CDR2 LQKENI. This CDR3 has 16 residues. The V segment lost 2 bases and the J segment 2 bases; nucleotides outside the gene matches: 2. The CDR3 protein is CASSPKGQGAYNEQFF. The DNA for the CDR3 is TGTGCCAGCTCACCAAAGGGACAGGGGGCCTACAATGAGCAGTTCTTC. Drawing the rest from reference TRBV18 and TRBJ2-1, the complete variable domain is NAGVMQNPRHLVRRRGQEARLRCSPMKGHSHVYWYRQLPEEGLKFMVYLQKENIIDESGMPKERFSAEFPKEGPSILRIQQVVRGDSAAYFCASSPKGQGAYNEQFFGPGTRLTVL.

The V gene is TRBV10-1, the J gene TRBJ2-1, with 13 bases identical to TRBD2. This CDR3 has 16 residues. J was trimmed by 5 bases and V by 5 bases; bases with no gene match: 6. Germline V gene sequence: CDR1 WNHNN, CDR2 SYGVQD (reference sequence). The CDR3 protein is CASSQFGTSGNNEQFF. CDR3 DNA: TGCGCCAGCAGTCAATTCGGGACTAGCGGGAACAATGAGCAGTTCTTC.

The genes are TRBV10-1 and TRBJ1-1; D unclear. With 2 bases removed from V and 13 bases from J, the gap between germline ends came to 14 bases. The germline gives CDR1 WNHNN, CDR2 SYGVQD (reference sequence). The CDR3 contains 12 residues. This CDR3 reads CASSEISYGLFF. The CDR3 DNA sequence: TGCGCCAGCAGTGAGATTTCATATGGGCTTTTCTTT.

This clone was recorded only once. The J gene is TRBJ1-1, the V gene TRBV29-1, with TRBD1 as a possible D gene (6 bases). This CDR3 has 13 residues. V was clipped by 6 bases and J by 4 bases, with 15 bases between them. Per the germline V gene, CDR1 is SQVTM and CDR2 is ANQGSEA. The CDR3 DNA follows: TGCAGCGTAGTAAAAGGGGGTGGCACTGAAGCTTTCTTT. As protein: CSVVKGGGTEAFF.

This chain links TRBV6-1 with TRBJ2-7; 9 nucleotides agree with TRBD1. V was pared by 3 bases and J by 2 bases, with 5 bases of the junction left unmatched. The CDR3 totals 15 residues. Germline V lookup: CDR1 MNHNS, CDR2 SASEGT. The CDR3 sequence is CASSEGTGLAYEQYF. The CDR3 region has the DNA TGTGCCAGCAGTGAGGGGACAGGGTTGGCCTACGAGCAGTACTTC.

This chain's CDR3 is CASSLRPSLAGVHYEQYF. Here the CDR3 DNA reads TGTGCCAGCAGCTTAAGGCCTTCGCTAGCGGGAGTTCACTACGAGCAGTACTTC. The V gene is TRBV7-3, the J gene TRBJ2-7; TRBD2 agrees at 10 bases. The CDR3 has 18 amino acids. Germline V lookup: CDR1 SGHTA, CDR2 FQGTGA. With 1 base clipped from V and 3 bases from J, the junction kept 12 bases outside the gene matches.

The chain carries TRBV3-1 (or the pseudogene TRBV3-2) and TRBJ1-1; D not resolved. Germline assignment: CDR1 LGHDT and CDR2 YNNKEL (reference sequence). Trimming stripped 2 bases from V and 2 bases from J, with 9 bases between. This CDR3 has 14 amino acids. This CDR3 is CASSQWTGNTEAFF. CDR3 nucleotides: TGTGCCAGCAGCCAATGGACGGGAAACACTGAAGCTTTCTTT.

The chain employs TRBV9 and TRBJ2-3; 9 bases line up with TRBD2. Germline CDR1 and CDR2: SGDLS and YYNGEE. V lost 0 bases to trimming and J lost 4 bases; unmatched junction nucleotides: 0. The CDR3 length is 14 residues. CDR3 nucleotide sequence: TGTGCCAGCAGCGTAGTAGCGGGGGCAGATACGCAGTATTTT. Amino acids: CASSVVAGADTQYF.

The CDR3 region has the DNA TGTGCCAGCAGTGAAGAGTTGGGAGACTATGGCTACACCTTC. It specifies CASSEELGDYGYTF. The chain employs TRBV6-1 and TRBJ1-2; D remains unclear. Trimming cost V 1 base and J 3 bases, with 9 bases left between them. Per germline, CDR1 MNHNS and CDR2 SASEGT. The CDR3 sequence is 14 residues long.

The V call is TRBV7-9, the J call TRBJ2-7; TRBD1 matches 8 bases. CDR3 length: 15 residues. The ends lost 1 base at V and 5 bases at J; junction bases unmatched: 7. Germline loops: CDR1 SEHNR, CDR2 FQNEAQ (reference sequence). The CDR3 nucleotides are TGTGCCAGCAGCTTAGACCACAGGGGGAACGACGAGCAGTACTTC. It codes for CASSLDHRGNDEQYF. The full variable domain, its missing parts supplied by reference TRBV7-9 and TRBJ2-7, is DTGVSQNPRHKITKRGQNVTFRCDPISEHNRLYWYRQTLGQGPEFLTYFQNEAQLEKSRLLSDRFSAERPKGSFSTLEIQRTEQGDSAMYLCASSLDHRGNDEQYFGPGTRLTVT.

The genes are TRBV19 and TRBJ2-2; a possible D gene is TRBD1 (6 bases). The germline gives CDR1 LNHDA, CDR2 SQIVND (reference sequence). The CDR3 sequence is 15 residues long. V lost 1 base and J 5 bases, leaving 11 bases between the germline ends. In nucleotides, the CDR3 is TGTGCCAGTAGTATAGGGCAGGGGAAAACCGGGGAGCTGTTTTTT. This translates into CASSIGQGKTGELFF.

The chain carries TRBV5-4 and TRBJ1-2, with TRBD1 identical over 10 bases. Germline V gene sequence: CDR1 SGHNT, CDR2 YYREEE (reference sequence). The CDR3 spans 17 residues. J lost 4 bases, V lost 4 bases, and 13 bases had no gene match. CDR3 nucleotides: TGTGCCAGCAGCGGAGACCGACAGGGGGCGCTTCTCTATGGCTACACCTTC. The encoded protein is CASSGDRQGALLYGYTF.

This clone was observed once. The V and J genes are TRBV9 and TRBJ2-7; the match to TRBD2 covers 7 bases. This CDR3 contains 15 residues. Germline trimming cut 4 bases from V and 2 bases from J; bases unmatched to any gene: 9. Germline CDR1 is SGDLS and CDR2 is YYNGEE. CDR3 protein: CASSPRTSETYEQYF. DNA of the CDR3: TGTGCCAGCAGCCCCCGGACTAGTGAAACCTACGAGCAGTACTTC.

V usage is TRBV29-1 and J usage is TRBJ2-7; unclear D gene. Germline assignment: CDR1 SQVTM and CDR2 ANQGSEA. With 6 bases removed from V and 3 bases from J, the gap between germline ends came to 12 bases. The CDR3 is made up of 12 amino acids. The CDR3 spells CSVVGQNYEQYF. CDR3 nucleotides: TGCAGCGTGGTGGGCCAGAACTACGAGCAGTACTTC.

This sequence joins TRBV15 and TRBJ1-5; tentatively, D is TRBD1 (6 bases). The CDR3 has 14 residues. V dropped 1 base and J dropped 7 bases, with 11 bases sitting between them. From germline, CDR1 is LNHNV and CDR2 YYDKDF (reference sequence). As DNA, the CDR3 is TGTGCCACCAGCAGAGTACAGGACAGACAGCCCCAGCATTTT. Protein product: CATSRVQDRQPQHF.

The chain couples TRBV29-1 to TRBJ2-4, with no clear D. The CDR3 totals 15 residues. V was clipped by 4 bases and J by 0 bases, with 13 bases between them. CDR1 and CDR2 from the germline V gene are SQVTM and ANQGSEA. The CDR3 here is CSVVFDILAKNIQYF. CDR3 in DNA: TGCAGCGTTGTCTTTGACATTTTAGCCAAAAACATTCAGTACTTC.

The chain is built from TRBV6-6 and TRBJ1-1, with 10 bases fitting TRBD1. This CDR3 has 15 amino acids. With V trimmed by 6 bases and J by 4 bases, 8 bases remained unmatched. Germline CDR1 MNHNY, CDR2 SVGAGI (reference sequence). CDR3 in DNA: TGTGCCAGCAGGGCGGGGACAGGGGTCGGCACTGAAGCTTTCTTT. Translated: CASRAGTGVGTEAFF.

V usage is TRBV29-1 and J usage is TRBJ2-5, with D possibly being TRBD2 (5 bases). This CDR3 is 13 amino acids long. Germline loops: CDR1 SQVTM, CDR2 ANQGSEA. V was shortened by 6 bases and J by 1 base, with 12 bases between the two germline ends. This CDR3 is CSVRTSLQETQYF. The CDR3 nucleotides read TGCAGCGTCCGAACTAGTCTCCAAGAGACCCAGTACTTC.

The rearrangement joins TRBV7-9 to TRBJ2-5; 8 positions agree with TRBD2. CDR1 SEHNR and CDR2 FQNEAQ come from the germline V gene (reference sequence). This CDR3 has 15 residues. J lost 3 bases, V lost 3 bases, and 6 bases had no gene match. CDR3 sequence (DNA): TGTGCCAGCAGCTTCCCAACTAGCGGAGAAGAGACCCAGTACTTC. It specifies CASSFPTSGEETQYF.

This chain's CDR3 is CASSDPIGLRLAGNWGTQYF. The CDR3 bases are TGTGCCAGCAGCGACCCCATTGGCCTTAGACTAGCGGGGAATTGGGGGACCCAGTACTTC. This chain uses TRBV6-6 with TRBJ2-5; 11 nucleotides agree with TRBD2. This CDR3 is 20 amino acids long. V was pared by 6 bases and J by 7 bases, with 25 bases of the junction left unmatched. Germline values: CDR1 MNHNY, CDR2 SVGAGI (reference sequence).